This TCR beta chain came from a study of blood T cell repertoires in COVID-19 (dated by TCRdb to the early 2020s). Regarding the study in general: Collaborator samples came from the United States, Italy and Spain and covered acute and convalescent phases of COVID-19. The material from the prospective study consisted of cDNA or gDNA derived from T cells, B-cell-depleted T cells, or PBMCs. Subjects who had been exposed to COVID-19, were actively infected with it, or had recovered from it provided the deeply sampled blood TCRbeta repertoires that made up the dataset. A freely available public database, intended as a resource for researchers studying the immune response to SARS-CoV-2, is where the repertoires were released. Samples were obtained from the ongoing ImmuneRACE study (first 160 participants) and from 1,254 subjects provided by 6 global collaborators. Sample metadata almost always included a de-identified subject ID, COVID-19 status, age in years and sex. HLA class I and class II types, where available, came from metadata supplied by the sample provider rather than from assay-based typing. The paper as a whole reports these results and caveats: Clinical and demographic metadata were provided uncurated, with the amount varying by source and participant.

TCRbeta CDR3 regions were amplified from genomic DNA by means of the immunoSEQ Assay, a bias-controlled multiplex PCR. The study's own analysis went as follows. Within the assay, amplification of reference gene primers was used to estimate how many nucleated cells each sample contained. Sequence reads were collapsed and filtered to measure the absolute abundance of every unique TCRbeta CDR3 rearrangement. For each sample, productive Simpson clonality was calculated as the square root of Simpson's diversity index across productive rearrangements. The table was pulled from immuneACCESS by TCRdb, which kept in-frame rearrangements only. Such tables lose some clones; where checked, under half of the loss comes from unresolved V genes, and the rest has no known cause. That table supplies the V and J calls and clone size; D and trimming were determined from the DNA. In all, the sample holds around 450,000 clones, and nearly 90% of those were seen once. The top ten clones comprise approximately 2% of the sample.

Of note for this clone: There is no known antigen for this receptor. No base qualities exist here, and no much larger clone lies one base off it.

Reading the germline V gene (reference sequence) gives CDR1 DFQATT and CDR2 SNEGSKA. V loses 3 bases of germline sequence and J loses 7 bases, and the interval between the two ends is 12 bases. From the cysteine up to the phenylalanine, the CDR3 has a length of 13 residues. Just the 39-base CDR3 DNA is kept, in frame starting at base 1. In the prospective study, participants were 18 to 89 years old, resided in fewer than 25 geographic areas of the United States, and were enrolled through a virtual design. In the prospective study, participants were assigned to cohorts based on the clinical history participants reported in a screening survey and a study questionnaire. Each participant in the prospective study had whole blood, serum and a nasopharyngeal or oropharyngeal swab collected by mobile phlebotomists. Additional blood draws and questionnaires over an approximately two-month period could optionally be provided by prospective study participants. Before DNA extraction, blood samples from the prospective study were shipped at room temperature or frozen.

The chain is made from TRBV20-1 and TRBJ1-4; TRBD1 might be the D gene, on 6 matching bases. This sequence originates from a woman younger than 35 with acute COVID-19. Sample: PBMCs or T cells enriched from blood (not recorded which). The sequenced DNA is TGCAGTGCTAGTACAGGGTGGGGTGAAAAACTGTTTTTT. Its translation is CSASTGWGEKLFF.